The present entry profiles one T cell receptor beta chain with its context. As yet, its antigen is unknown. Naive CD4+ cells were CD45RA-selected; the remaining cells were memory. The entry originates in a study of shared clonotypes between healthy human individuals. For the study at large: Per donor, three plates held CD4 naive cells, three held CD4 memory, two held CD8 naive and one held CD8 memory. Study-level results: Larger estimated richness was generally seen in naive subsets than in memory subsets.

In the authors' methods: Owing to the provision of junction-only sequences devoid of quality scores by immunoSEQ, filtering differed. The repertoire was sequenced with immunoSEQ multiplex PCR; TCRdb's copy has only in-frame clones and lacks some. The DNA was the basis for D and trimming; V, J and clone size are from that table. The sample carries about 1 million clones, about 74% recorded once. Sample: memory CD4+ T cells sorted from blood. The subset: CD45RA-negative fraction. The TCR originated in a man younger than 35 in good health.

CDR3 loop: CASSFTITGPPIPPYEQYF. CDR3 nucleotide sequence: TGCGCCAGCAGCTTCACAATCACGGGACCGCCGATACCCCCCTACGAGCAGTACTTC. The chain combines TRBV5-1 with TRBJ2-7; D might be TRBD1 or TRBD2, each matching 5 bases. The germline gives CDR1 SGHRS, CDR2 YFSETQ. Trimming shortened V by 2 bases and J by 2 bases, and 26 bases separated the two germline ends. CDR3 length equals 19 residues.